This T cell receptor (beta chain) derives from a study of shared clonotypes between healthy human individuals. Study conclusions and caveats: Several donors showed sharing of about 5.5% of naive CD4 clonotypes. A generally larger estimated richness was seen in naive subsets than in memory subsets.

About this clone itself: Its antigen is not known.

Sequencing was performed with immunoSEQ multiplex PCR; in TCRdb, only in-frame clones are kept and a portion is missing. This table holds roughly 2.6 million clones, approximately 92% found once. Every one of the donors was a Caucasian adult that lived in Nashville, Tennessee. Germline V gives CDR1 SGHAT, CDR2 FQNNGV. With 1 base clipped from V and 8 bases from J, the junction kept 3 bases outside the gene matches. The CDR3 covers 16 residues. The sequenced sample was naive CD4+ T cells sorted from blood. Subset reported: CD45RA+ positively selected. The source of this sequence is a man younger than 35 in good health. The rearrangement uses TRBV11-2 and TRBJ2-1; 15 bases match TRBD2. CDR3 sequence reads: CASSLAGTSGGHEQFF. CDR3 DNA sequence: TGTGCCAGCAGCTTAGCGGGGACTAGCGGGGGGCATGAGCAGTTCTTC.